Sequencing of this T cell receptor beta chain was carried out in a study of blood T cell repertoires in COVID-19. Study-wide context: Some COVID-19 samples were acute and others convalescent; all came from the United States, Italy and Spain. PBMCs, B-cell-depleted T cells, or T cells provided the cDNA or gDNA that made up the material.

This CDR3 contains 14 residues. Trimming cost V 5 bases and J 8 bases; bases outside gene matches: 9. Per germline, CDR1 GTSNPN and CDR2 SVGIG (reference sequence). In the authors' workflow: Estimation of nucleated cell counts was performed using reference gene primer amplification. Sequencing was performed with immunoSEQ multiplex PCR; in TCRdb, only in-frame clones are kept and a portion is missing. The V and J calls and clone size were taken over from that table, and D and trimming were inferred from the DNA. This repertoire shows fewer than 350,000 clones, approximately 90% found once; its top ten account for about 2.3%. Participants' reported clinical history set cohort assignment.

Sequences were obtained from PBMCs or T cells enriched from blood (not recorded which). The TCR was taken from a woman in her thirties or forties with acute COVID-19. The gene calls are TRBV30 and TRBJ1-4; 9 bases agree with TRBD1. CDR3 DNA: TGTGCCTGGGGTGAACAGGGGGCGGGCGAAAAACTGTTTTTT. Amino acids: CAWGEQGAGEKLFF. Variable domain in full (rest from reference TRBV30 and TRBJ1-4): SQTIHQWPATLVQPVGSPLSLECTVEGTSNPNLYWYRQAAGRGLQLLFYSVGIGQISSEVPQNLSASRPQDRQFILSSKKLLLSDSGFYLCAWGEQGAGEKLFFGSGTQLSVL.